This T cell receptor beta chain was identified in a study of cytomegalovirus exposure and HLA in healthy donors. The study ran its PCR with 60 Vbeta and 13 Jbeta primers. The method was immunoSEQ multiplex PCR; TCRdb's version includes in-frame clones alone and lacks a portion of them. The sample records around 130,000 clones, more than 70% being singletons. As concerns this clone: The antigen is unknown.

Germline loops: CDR1 GTSNPN, CDR2 SVGIG (reference sequence). Trimming left V 6 bases short and J 5 bases short, with 17 bases between. This CDR3 comprises 13 residues. Study conclusions and caveats: Most of the TCR beta V segments (in an earlier analysis) were productive either about 87% or about 30% of the time. Later work found that TCR association rates differed between HLA loci; DRB1 had the most and HLA-C the fewest.

Sequencing was done on a sample of PBMCs. The chain is built from TRBV30 and TRBJ2-7; D is possibly TRBD2 (6 bases). The sequence came from a woman aged 25 to 39 in good health and CMV-seropositive. This CDR3 reads CACLLALRNEQYF. As DNA, the CDR3 is TGTGCCTGTTTACTAGCCTTGAGGAACGAGCAGTACTTC. The full variable domain, rest sourced from reference TRBV30 and TRBJ2-7, is SQTIHQWPATLVQPVGSPLSLECTVEGTSNPNLYWYRQAAGRGLQLLFYSVGIGQISSEVPQNLSASRPQDRQFILSSKKLLLSDSGFYLCACLLALRNEQYFGPGTRLTVT.